These T cell receptor beta chains were read from a single sample in a study of T cell repertoires in cytomegalovirus infection. These receptors have no identified antigens. TCRdb used MiXCR to reprocess the reads, holding one entry per CDR3 protein. The sample yields 340,000 or so distinct CDR3 sequences, roughly 25% seen once. The sample was cultured PBMCs, taken from culture after CMV antigen stimulation. These TCRs come from a human donor in good health (CMV status not recorded). Some clones in this sample may be carry-over from other donors' samples. Each CDR3 is given with its conserved first and last residue. D genes are given only for firm matches. Not all rows give a size; the values are once, few, many and, for expanded clones, a class.

few | TRBJ2-5 | TRBV6-6 | - | CASSFQGFGETQYF | TGTGCCAGCAGTTTCCAGGGTTTTGGGGAGACCCAGTACTTC
few | TRBJ1-1 | TRBV6-2/TRBV6-3 | TRBD1 | CASTRQGQGGTEAFF | TGTGCCAGCACCAGACAAGGACAGGGAGGCACTGAAGCTTTCTTT
- | TRBJ2-5 | TRBV5-1 | - | CASSAAGSRQETQYF | TGCGCCAGCAGCGCTGCTGGCAGTCGACAAGAGACCCAGTACTTC
many | TRBJ2-7 | TRBV6-1 | - | CASEGGGGTYEQYF | TGTGCCAGCGAGGGGGGGGGAGGAACCTACGAGCAGTACTTC
- | TRBJ1-3 | TRBV6-1 | - | CASSSGTHGNTIYF | TGTGCCAGCAGTAGTGGGACGCACGGAAACACCATATATTTT
many | TRBJ2-1 | TRBV18 | - | CASSPQGGPGEQFF | TGTGCCAGCTCACCACAAGGCGGCCCGGGTGAGCAGTTCTTC
- | TRBJ1-2 | TRBV27 | TRBD1 | CASSLSVPPGGSGYTF | TGTGCCAGCAGTTTATCCGTTCCCCCAGGGGGTAGTGGCTACACCTTC
- | TRBJ2-1 | TRBV11-2 | TRBD2 | CASSRGLAGGPGYNEQFF | TGTGCCAGCAGCCGAGGACTAGCGGGAGGGCCGGGATACAATGAGCAGTTCTTC
- | TRBJ2-1 | TRBV11-2 | - | CASSLGASGIYNEQFF | TGTGCCAGCAGCTTGGGGGCTAGCGGCATTTACAATGAGCAGTTCTTC
- | TRBJ2-5 | TRBV19 | - | CASSIGGVQETQYF | TGTGCCAGTAGTATAGGTGGTGTCCAAGAGACCCAGTACTTC
many | TRBJ2-1 | TRBV12-3/TRBV12-4 | TRBD2 | CASSLVSLAGVLNEQFF | TGTGCCAGCAGTTTAGTCTCTCTAGCGGGAGTGCTGAATGAGCAGTTCTTC
- | TRBJ2-1 | TRBV5-1 | TRBD1 | CASSGGTGSYNEQFF | TGCGCCAGCAGCGGCGGGACAGGCTCCTACAATGAGCAGTTCTTC
many | TRBJ2-1 | TRBV7-2 | TRBD2 | CASSPSLTSWEQFF | TGTGCCAGCAGCCCGTCCCTGACTAGCTGGGAGCAGTTCTTC